These 14 T cell receptor beta chains were sequenced from one sample in a study of T cells of healthy individuals. TCRdb independently ran MiXCR on the 5' RACE reads; one entry per CDR3 protein. The repertoire holds about 63,000 distinct CDR3 sequences, under 20% seen once, with around 4.7% in the top ten. Receptors were obtained from a human donor in good health.

Ten or more counts support this clonotype. The V and J genes are TRBV12-3 or TRBV12-4 and TRBJ2-1, with D possibly being TRBD2 (6 bases). V shed 6 bases and J shed 8 bases, with 23 bases lying between them. The CDR3 length is 16 residues. CDR3 loop: CASSPARLVRGYEQFF. The CDR3 DNA sequence: TGTGCCAGCAGCCCGGCCCGACTAGTTAGAGGCTATGAGCAGTTCTTC.

Many counts were recorded for this clonotype. The chain has TRBV29-1 and TRBJ1-5; TRBD1 matches at 7 bases. J gave up 1 base and V 5 bases, and 2 bases lay outside the gene matches. Germline V lookup: CDR1 SQVTM, CDR2 ANQGSEA. The CDR3 sequence is 13 residues long. CDR3 region: CSVQTGSNQPQHF. CDR3 nucleotide sequence: TGCAGCGTTCAGACAGGGAGCAATCAGCCCCAGCATTTT.

This clonotype showed up just a few times. The chain couples TRBV20-1 to TRBJ1-2; D perhaps matches TRBD1 (6 bases). V lost 5 bases and J 6 bases, leaving 7 bases between the germline ends. CDR3 length: 10 residues. CDR1 is DFQATT, CDR2 SNEGSKA, per germline (reference sequence). CDR3: CSARDNGYTF. CDR3 DNA sequence: TGCAGTGCTCGGGACAATGGCTACACCTTC.

This clonotype occurred many times. The genes are TRBV9 and TRBJ2-5, with D possibly called TRBD1 or TRBD2 (5 bases each). V was shortened by 3 bases and J by 1 base, with 13 bases between the two germline ends. Germline assignment: CDR1 SGDLS and CDR2 YYNGEE. The CDR3 consists of 15 residues. As DNA, the CDR3 is TGTGCCAGCAGCGGACTCGGGACCGTCCAAGAGACCCAGTACTTC. Protein: CASSGLGTVQETQYF.

Many counts were recorded for this clonotype. This sequence joins TRBV20-1 and TRBJ2-2; D might be TRBD1 or TRBD2, each matching 5 bases. The germline V gene has CDR1 DFQATT and CDR2 SNEGSKA (reference sequence). This CDR3 region has 13 residues. V dropped 3 bases and J dropped 7 bases, with 12 bases sitting between them. Written as DNA, the CDR3 is TGCAGTGCTAGTTTTGAGGGGCACGGGGAGCTGTTTTTT. This translates into CSASFEGHGELFF.

On this clonotype itself: A single base separates this from a much larger clone, so it may be a read error. The rearrangement uses TRBV3-1 and TRBJ1-1, with 8 bases lining up with TRBD1. This CDR3 has 15 residues. The germline gives CDR1 LGHDT, CDR2 YNNKEL (reference sequence). The CDR3 coding sequence is TGTGCCAGCAGCCAGACAGGGGCCCTGAACACTGAAGCTTTATTT. Amino acids: CASSQTGALNTEALF.

The rearrangement links TRBV4-2 to TRBJ1-6; possible D gene TRBD1, 6 bases. The germline gives CDR1 LGHNA, CDR2 YNFKEQ. The V end was cut by 3 bases, the J end by 0 bases, with 9 bases between. The CDR3 length is 16 residues. The CDR3 reads CASSHKGGSYNSPLHF. As DNA, the CDR3 is TGTGCCAGCAGCCACAAGGGGGGCTCCTATAATTCACCCCTCCACTTT.

J is TRBJ1-4 and V is TRBV9; D gene uncertain. CDR1 and CDR2 from the germline V gene are SGDLS and YYNGEE. CDR3 length: 17 residues. V lost 0 bases and J 7 bases, leaving 19 bases between the germline ends. The CDR3 sequence: CASSVGRGHTTFEKLFF. DNA of the CDR3: TGTGCCAGCAGCGTAGGTCGGGGTCACACCACTTTTGAAAAACTGTTTTTT. Supplemented by reference TRBV9 and TRBJ1-4, the full variable domain reads DSGVTQTPKHLITATGQRVTLRCSPRSGDLSVYWYQQSLDQGLQFLIQYYNGEERAKGNILERFSAQQFPDLHSELNLSSLELGDSALYFCASSVGRGHTTFEKLFFGSGTQLSVL.

This clonotype appeared many times. This CDR3 reads CSVAPGSYEQYF. DNA of the CDR3: TGCAGCGTGGCCCCCGGCTCCTACGAGCAGTACTTC. This sequence joins TRBV29-1 and TRBJ2-7; no definite D call. This CDR3 region has 12 residues. Germline lookup yields CDR1 SQVTM and CDR2 ANQGSEA. V was clipped by 6 bases and J by 0 bases, with 9 bases between them.

This clonotype came up a few times. This rearrangement joins TRBV7-3 to TRBJ1-1, with D perhaps TRBD1 (5 bases). Germline-derived CDR1 and CDR2 are SGHTA and FQGTGA. V was clipped by 2 bases and J by 7 bases, with 14 bases between them. CDR3 length: 14 residues. DNA for the CDR3: TGTGCCAGCAGCTTAGAACCCCAGGGCGGTGAAGCTTTCTTT. Its protein product is CASSLEPQGGEAFF.

This clonotype was picked up a small number of times. The chain combines TRBV6-6 with TRBJ2-7; a weak D match, TRBD1 (6 bases). In germline, CDR1 is MNHNY, CDR2 SVGAGI (reference sequence). The CDR3 length is 14 residues. Between the trimmed V and J ends, which lost 0 bases and 0 bases, there was a span of 6 bases. CDR3 loop: CASSYSDSSYEQYF. The CDR3 DNA follows: TGTGCCAGCAGTTACTCGGACAGCTCCTACGAGCAGTACTTC.

This clonotype was detected many times. The J gene is TRBJ1-2, the V gene TRBV30; no firm D call. V gave up 4 bases and J gave up 8 bases, with 14 bases separating them. There are 12 residues in the CDR3. The germline gives CDR1 GTSNPN, CDR2 SVGIG (reference sequence). The CDR3 spells CAWNNRAGGYTF. The DNA of the CDR3 is TGTGCCTGGAATAACCGCGCTGGCGGCTACACCTTC. Supplemented by reference TRBV30 and TRBJ1-2, the full variable domain reads SQTIHQWPATLVQPVGSPLSLECTVEGTSNPNLYWYRQAAGRGLQLLFYSVGIGQISSEVPQNLSASRPQDRQFILSSKKLLLSDSGFYLCAWNNRAGGYTFGSGTRLTVV.

This clonotype was observed a handful of times. The chain has TRBV11-1 and TRBJ2-7, with 11 nucleotides matching TRBD1. The V gene's germline CDR1 is SGHAT and CDR2 FQDESV (reference sequence). The CDR3 runs to 14 residues. J lost 3 bases, V lost 5 bases, and 3 bases had no gene match. CDR3 sequence: CASSVDRGLYEQYF. The CDR3 nucleotides are TGTGCCAGCAGCGTGGACAGGGGGCTCTACGAGCAGTACTTC.

J is TRBJ2-5 and V is TRBV20-1, with 9 bases matching TRBD2. With V trimmed by 0 bases and J by 5 bases, 10 bases remained unmatched. Germline loops: CDR1 DFQATT, CDR2 SNEGSKA (reference sequence). The CDR3 runs to 16 residues. The CDR3 bases are TGCAGTGCTAGAGATCTTGGTAGCGGGAGAGGTGAGACCCAGTACTTC. Protein product: CSARDLGSGRGETQYF.